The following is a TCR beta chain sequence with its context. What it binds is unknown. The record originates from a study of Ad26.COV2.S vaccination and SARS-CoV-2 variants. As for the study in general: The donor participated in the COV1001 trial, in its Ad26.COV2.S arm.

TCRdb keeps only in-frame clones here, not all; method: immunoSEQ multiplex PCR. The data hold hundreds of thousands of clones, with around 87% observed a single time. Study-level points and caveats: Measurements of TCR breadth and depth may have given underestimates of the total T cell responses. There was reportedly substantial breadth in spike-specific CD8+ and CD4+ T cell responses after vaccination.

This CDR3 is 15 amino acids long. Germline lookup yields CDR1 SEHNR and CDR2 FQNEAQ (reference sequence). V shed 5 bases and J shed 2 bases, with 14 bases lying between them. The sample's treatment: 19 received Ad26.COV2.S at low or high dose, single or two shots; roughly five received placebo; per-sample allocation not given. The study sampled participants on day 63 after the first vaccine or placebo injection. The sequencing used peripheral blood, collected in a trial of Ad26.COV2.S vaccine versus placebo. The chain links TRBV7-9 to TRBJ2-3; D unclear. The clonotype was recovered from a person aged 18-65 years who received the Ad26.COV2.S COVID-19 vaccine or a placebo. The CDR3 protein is CASSPVGGSTDTQYF. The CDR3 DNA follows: TGTGCCAGCAGCCCAGTGGGCGGATCCACAGATACGCAGTATTTT.